These 8 T cell receptor beta chains were sequenced from one sample in a study of blood T cell repertoires in COVID-19. Sequencing used immunoSEQ multiplex PCR; TCRdb keeps in-frame clones, though not all of them. The repertoire holds fewer than 150,000 clones, with 85% to 90% as singletons. Input material: peripheral blood. These receptors were obtained from a woman in her 50s with active or convalescent COVID-19.

This chain connects TRBV7-2 to TRBJ2-1; a possible D gene is TRBD1 (6 bases). The V and J ends lost 0 bases and 4 bases respectively, with 10 bases between them. Germline values: CDR1 SGHTA, CDR2 FQGNSA. The CDR3 extends over 15 amino acids. This CDR3 reads CASSLAPGAYNEQFF. CDR3 coding DNA: TGTGCCAGCAGCTTAGCGCCAGGGGCGTACAATGAGCAGTTCTTC.

This rearrangement joins TRBV7-9 to TRBJ1-2; D possibly corresponds to TRBD1 (6 bases). The V end lost 3 bases, the J end lost 4 bases, and 21 bases lay between the germline ends. The CDR3 runs 17 residues. Germline CDR1 and CDR2: SEHNR and FQNEAQ (reference sequence). CDR3 sequence reads: CASSFTAGASTVYGYTF. In nucleotides, the CDR3 is TGTGCCAGCAGCTTTACCGCAGGGGCGTCCACTGTCTATGGCTACACCTTC.

The chain is built from TRBV14 and TRBJ2-2; 7 positions match TRBD1. CDR1 SGHDN and CDR2 FVKESK come from the germline V gene. The trim removed 4 bases at V and 7 bases at J, leaving 6 bases unmatched. This CDR3 is 14 amino acids long. The CDR3 bases are TGTGCCAGCAGCCGACACAGGGGTGGCGGGGAGCTGTTTTTT. It is translated as CASSRHRGGGELFF.

This rearrangement joins TRBV4-3 to TRBJ2-7; D is possibly TRBD1 (5 bases). The CDR3 extends over 15 amino acids. Germline loops: CDR1 LGHNA, CDR2 YSLEER. V lost 1 base, J lost 2 bases, and 12 bases lay in between. Here the CDR3 DNA reads TGCGCCAGCAGCCAAGTCGGCAGGGTTCCCTACGAGCAGTACTTC. This sequence encodes CASSQVGRVPYEQYF.

With regard to this clone: At one end, the junction sequence differs from germline, possibly due to a read error. The chain couples TRBV7-7 to TRBJ1-6; D possibly corresponds to TRBD1 (5 bases). CDR1 SSHAT and CDR2 FNYEAQ come from the germline V gene (reference sequence). The CDR3 totals 16 residues. The CDR3: CASSLEGGGAHSPLHF. The CDR3 DNA follows: TGTGCTAGCAGCTTAGAGGGAGGAGGGGCGCATTCACCCCTCCACTTT.

Only a few counts were recorded for this clone. V and J are TRBV15 and TRBJ2-3; TRBD2 aligns across 8 bases. The CDR3 extends over 15 amino acids. V shed 0 bases, J shed 5 bases, and the junction held 4 bases outside the gene matches. CDR1 LNHNV and CDR2 YYDKDF come from the germline V gene (reference sequence). CDR3 coding DNA: TGTGCCACCAGCAGAGATAAGCGGGAGATAGATACGCAGTATTTT. Amino acid sequence: CATSRDKREIDTQYF.

This clone was picked up one time. This chain joins TRBV6-2 or TRBV6-3 and TRBJ2-5; D might be TRBD2 (5 bases). Germline loops: CDR1 MNHEY, CDR2 SVGEGT. The CDR3 is made up of 14 amino acids. Trimming removed 6 bases at V and 3 bases at J, with 14 bases between. CDR3 amino acids: CASSPTGWEETQYF. DNA of the CDR3: TGTGCCAGCAGCCCTACGGGGTGGGAAGAGACCCAGTACTTC.

The chain has TRBV5-8 and TRBJ1-2, with D possibly matching TRBD1 (5 bases). The germline CDR1 and CDR2 sequences are SGHTS and YDEGEE. CDR3 length: 14 residues. Trimming left V 4 bases short and J 8 bases short, with 18 bases between. DNA of the CDR3: TGTGCCAGCAGCCCGGGACTGATTCTAGGGGGCTACACCTTC. Protein product: CASSPGLILGGYTF.